This paragraph reports one TCR beta chain. Its antigen has not been determined. Base qualities are not recorded, but no much larger clone differs from it by a single base. Relative to germline, V is 0 bases shorter and J is 0 bases shorter, with 6 bases between their ends. Based on the germline V gene, the CDR1 and CDR2 sequences are SGDLS and YYNGEE. The CDR3, cysteine through phenylalanine, is 14 amino acids long. Just the 42-base CDR3 DNA is kept, in frame starting at base 1. The data originate from a study of technical replicates of blood from a few donors (dated by TCRdb to the late 2010s). The method was the immunoSEQ multiplex PCR assay. The table comes from immuneACCESS by way of TCRdb, which keeps in-frame sequences with V and J called. Part of the clones is missing from these tables; in studies checked, under half for an unresolved V gene and the rest for unknown reasons. Here the sample has under 90,000 clones; around 97% occur a single time. The leading ten clones occupy approximately 0.2% of the sample.

Recombination linked TRBV9 to TRBJ1-1; no D gene can be assigned with confidence. The sequence came from a human donor in good health. The specimen was T cells isolated from PBMCs. In nucleotide form, the sequence is TGTGCCAGCAGCGTAGGGAGTTTGAACACTGAAGCTTTCTTT. Translated, it reads CASSVGSLNTEAFF.